Each of the 8 T cell receptor beta chains below was sequenced from the same sample in a study of blood T cell repertoires in COVID-19. The data were produced by immunoSEQ multiplex PCR, yet TCRdb's version contains in-frame clones alone and is incomplete. The sample comprises tens of thousands of clones, 84% of which are singletons, and about 16% rests with the top ten. The sequenced material came from peripheral blood. These receptors were taken from a man between 60 and 70 years old with COVID-19, enrolled during active disease.

This chain joins TRBV3-1 (or the pseudogene TRBV3-2) and TRBJ1-2; D unresolved. V was shortened by 1 base and J by 2 bases, with 8 bases between the two germline ends. CDR3 length equals 14 residues. The germline CDR1 and CDR2 sequences are LGHDT and YNNKEL (reference sequence). This CDR3 is CASSQAFENYGYTF. CDR3 nucleotide sequence: TGTGCCAGCAGCCAAGCTTTTGAGAACTATGGCTACACCTTC.

This clone appeared once. The chain combines TRBV30 with TRBJ2-7; tentatively, D is TRBD2 (6 bases). V was trimmed by 1 base and J by 10 bases, leaving 14 bases between them. The CDR3 sequence is 12 residues long. Germline-derived CDR1 and CDR2 are GTSNPN and SVGIG (reference sequence). CDR3: CAWSGAREEQYF. The DNA of the CDR3 is TGTGCCTGGAGTGGTGCAAGGGAGGAACAGTACTTC.

The chain combines TRBV6-1 with TRBJ1-1; D gene ambiguous. The CDR3 length is 13 residues. Trimming pared 3 bases from V and 10 bases from J, leaving 15 bases between. The V gene's germline CDR1 is MNHNS and CDR2 SASEGT. This CDR3 is CASSERVSASAFF. CDR3 sequence (DNA): TGTGCCAGCAGTGAGAGGGTGTCGGCGTCAGCTTTCTTT.

The V gene is TRBV4-2, the J gene TRBJ2-2; TRBD2 agrees at 9 bases. Germline values: CDR1 LGHNA, CDR2 YNFKEQ. This CDR3 has 17 amino acids. V lost 0 bases to trimming and J lost 7 bases; unmatched junction nucleotides: 9. For the CDR3, the DNA is TGTGCCAGCAGCCAAGATGAGCTAGCGGGAAGGTTCGGGGAGCTGTTTTTT. This codes for CASSQDELAGRFGELFF.

This clone was seen only a few times. This chain uses TRBV3-1 (or the pseudogene TRBV3-2) with TRBJ2-7; TRBD2 might be the D (5 bases). The V end was cut by 3 bases, the J end by 3 bases, with 9 bases between. This CDR3 is 13 amino acids long. CDR1 and CDR2 from the germline V gene are LGHDT and YNNKEL (reference sequence). The CDR3 loop reads CASSQAGDYEQYF. CDR3 coding DNA: TGTGCCAGCAGCCAGGCCGGGGACTACGAGCAGTACTTC.

The chain combines TRBV27 with TRBJ2-5; tentatively, D is TRBD1 (6 bases). CDR3 length equals 15 residues. V lost 2 bases, J lost 2 bases, and 12 bases lay in between. The germline V gene encodes CDR1 MNHEY and CDR2 SMNVEV (reference sequence). DNA of the CDR3: TGTGCCAGCAGTTTAGGGTTGACAGGACAAGAGACCCAGTACTTC. It yields the protein CASSLGLTGQETQYF.

This sequence joins TRBV4-1 and TRBJ2-7; 8 bases fit TRBD1. With 2 bases clipped from V and 2 bases from J, the junction kept 8 bases outside the gene matches. Per germline, CDR1 MGHRA and CDR2 YSYEKL. The length of the CDR3 is 16 residues. This CDR3 is CASSQPTGARAYEQYF. CDR3 coding DNA: TGCGCCAGCAGCCAACCGACAGGGGCCCGAGCCTACGAGCAGTACTTC.

Note on this clone: Other DNA sequences in the sample encode the same CDR3. This chain uses TRBV9 with TRBJ2-7; 7 bases are a match to TRBD1. This CDR3 contains 14 residues. Trimming removed 3 bases from V and 2 bases from J; junction bases left unmatched: 5. Germline V gene lookup returns CDR1 SGDLS and CDR2 YYNGEE. CDR3 residues: CASSESGTAYEQYF. In DNA form, the CDR3 reads TGTGCCAGCAGCGAGTCGGGGACAGCCTACGAGCAGTACTTC.